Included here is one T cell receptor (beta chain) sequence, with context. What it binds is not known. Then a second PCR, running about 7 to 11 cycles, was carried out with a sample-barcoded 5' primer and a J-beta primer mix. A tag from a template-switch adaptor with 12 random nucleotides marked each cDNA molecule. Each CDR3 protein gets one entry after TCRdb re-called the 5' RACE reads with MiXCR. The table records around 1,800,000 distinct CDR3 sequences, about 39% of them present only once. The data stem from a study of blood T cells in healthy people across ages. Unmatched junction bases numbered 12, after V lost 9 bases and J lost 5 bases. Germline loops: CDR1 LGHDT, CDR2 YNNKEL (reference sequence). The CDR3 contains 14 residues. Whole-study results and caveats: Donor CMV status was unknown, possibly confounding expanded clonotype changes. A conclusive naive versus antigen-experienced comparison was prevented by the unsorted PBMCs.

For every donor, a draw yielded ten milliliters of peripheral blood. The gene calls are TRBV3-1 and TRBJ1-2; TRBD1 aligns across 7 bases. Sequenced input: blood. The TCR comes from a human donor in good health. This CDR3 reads CASGNLGQRYGYTF. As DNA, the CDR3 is TGTGCCAGTGGTAACCTGGGACAGAGATATGGCTACACCTTC.